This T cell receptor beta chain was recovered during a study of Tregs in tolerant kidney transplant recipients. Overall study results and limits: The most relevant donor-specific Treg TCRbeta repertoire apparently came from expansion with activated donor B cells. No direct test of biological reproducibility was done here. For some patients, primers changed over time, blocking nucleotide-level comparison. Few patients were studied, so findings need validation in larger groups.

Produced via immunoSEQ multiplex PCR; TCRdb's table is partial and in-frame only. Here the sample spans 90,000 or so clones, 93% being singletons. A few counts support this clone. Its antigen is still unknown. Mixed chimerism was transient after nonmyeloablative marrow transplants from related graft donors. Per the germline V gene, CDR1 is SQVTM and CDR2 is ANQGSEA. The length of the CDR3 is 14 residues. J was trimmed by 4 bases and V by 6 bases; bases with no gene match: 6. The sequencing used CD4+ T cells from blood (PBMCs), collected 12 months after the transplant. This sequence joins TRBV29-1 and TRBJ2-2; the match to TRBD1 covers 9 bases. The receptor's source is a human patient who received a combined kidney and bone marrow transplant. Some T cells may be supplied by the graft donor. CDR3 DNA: TGCAGCGTCGCACTGGACAGGGGCACCGGGGAGCTGTTTTTT. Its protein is CSVALDRGTGELFF.